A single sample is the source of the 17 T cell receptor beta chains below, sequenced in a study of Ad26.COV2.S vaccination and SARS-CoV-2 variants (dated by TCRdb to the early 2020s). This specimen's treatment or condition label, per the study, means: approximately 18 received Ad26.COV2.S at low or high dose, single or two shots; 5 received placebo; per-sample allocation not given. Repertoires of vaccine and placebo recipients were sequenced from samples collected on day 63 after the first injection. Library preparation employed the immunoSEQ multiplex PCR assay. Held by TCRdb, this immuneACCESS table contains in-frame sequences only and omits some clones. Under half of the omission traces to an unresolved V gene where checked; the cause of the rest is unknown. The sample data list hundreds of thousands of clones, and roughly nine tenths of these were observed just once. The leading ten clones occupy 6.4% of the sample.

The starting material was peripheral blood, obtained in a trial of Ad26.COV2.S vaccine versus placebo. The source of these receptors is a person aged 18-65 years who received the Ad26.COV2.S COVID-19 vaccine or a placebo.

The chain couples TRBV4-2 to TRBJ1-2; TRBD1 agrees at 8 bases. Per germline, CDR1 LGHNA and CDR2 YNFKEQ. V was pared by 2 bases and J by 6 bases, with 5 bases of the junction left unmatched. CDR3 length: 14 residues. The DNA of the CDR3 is TGTGCCAGCAGCCAACCCAGACAGGGGCATGGCTACACCTTC. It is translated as CASSQPRQGHGYTF.

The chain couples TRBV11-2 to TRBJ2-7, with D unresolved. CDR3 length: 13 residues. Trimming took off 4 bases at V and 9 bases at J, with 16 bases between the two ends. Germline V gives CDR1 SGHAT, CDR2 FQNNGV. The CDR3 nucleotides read TGTGCCAGCAGCTCCTTATTACGATTAGGGCAGTACTTC. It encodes CASSSLLRLGQYF.

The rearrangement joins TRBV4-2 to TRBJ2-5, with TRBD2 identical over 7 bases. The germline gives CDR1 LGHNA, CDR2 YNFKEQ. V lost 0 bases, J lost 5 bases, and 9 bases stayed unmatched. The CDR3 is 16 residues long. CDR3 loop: CASSQEIGSGVETQYF. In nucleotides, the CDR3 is TGTGCCAGCAGCCAAGAGATAGGAAGCGGGGTGGAGACCCAGTACTTC.

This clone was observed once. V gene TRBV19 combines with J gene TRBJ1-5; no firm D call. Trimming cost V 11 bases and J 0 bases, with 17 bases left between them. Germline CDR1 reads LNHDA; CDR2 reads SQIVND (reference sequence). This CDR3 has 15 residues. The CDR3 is CASAGIFNSNQPQHF. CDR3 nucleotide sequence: TGTGCCTCAGCCGGGATTTTTAATAGCAATCAGCCCCAGCATTTT.

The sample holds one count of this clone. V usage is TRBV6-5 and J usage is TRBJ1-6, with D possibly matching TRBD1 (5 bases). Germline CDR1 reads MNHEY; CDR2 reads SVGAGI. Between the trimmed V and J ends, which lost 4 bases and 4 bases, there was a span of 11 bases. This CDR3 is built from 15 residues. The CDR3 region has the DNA TGTGCCAGCAGTTCGACAGATCTTTATAATTCACCCCTCCACTTT. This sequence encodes CASSSTDLYNSPLHF.

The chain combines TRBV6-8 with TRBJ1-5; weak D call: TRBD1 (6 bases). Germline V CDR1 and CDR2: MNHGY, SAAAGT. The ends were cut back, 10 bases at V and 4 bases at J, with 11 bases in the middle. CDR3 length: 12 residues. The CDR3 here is CATRGKNQPQHF. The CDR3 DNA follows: TGTGCCACTAGGGGGAAGAATCAGCCCCAGCATTTT.

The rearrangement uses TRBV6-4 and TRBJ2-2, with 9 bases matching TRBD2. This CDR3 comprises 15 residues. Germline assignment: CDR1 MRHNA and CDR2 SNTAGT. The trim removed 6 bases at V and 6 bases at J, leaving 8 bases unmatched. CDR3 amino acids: CASREREAGSGELFF. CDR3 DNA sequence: TGTGCCAGCAGAGAGCGGGAGGCGGGTTCCGGGGAGCTGTTTTTT.

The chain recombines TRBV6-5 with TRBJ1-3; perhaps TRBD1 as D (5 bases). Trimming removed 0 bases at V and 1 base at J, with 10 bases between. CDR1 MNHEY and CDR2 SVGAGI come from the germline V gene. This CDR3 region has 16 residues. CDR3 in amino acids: CASSYSRGVSGNTIYF. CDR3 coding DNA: TGTGCCAGCAGTTACTCTCGGGGGGTTTCTGGAAACACCATATATTTT.

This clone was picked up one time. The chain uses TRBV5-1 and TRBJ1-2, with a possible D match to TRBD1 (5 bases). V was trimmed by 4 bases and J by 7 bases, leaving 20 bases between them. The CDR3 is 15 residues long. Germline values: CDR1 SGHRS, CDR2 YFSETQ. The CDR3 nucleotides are TGCGCCAGCAGCCCGGGACGCACGCCGGCGGCTGGCTACACCTTC. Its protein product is CASSPGRTPAAGYTF.

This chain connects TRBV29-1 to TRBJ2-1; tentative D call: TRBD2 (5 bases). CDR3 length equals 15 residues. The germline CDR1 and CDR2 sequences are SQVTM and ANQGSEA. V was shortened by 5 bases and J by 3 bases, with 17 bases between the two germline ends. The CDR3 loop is CSVSSPDLYYNEQFF. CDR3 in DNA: TGCAGCGTTTCCTCCCCGGACTTGTACTACAATGAGCAGTTCTTC.

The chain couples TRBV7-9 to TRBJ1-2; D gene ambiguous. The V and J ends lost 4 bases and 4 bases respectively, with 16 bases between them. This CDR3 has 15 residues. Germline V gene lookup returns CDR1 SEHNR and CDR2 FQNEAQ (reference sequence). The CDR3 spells CASSSSTWVGYGYTF. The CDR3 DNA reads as TGTGCCAGCAGCTCCTCGACTTGGGTGGGCTATGGCTACACCTTC.

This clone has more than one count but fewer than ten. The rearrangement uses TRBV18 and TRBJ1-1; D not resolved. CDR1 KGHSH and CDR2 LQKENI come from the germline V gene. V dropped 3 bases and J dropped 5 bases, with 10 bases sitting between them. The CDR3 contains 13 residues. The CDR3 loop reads CASSPDGQTEAFF. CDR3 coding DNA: TGTGCCAGCTCACCTGATGGTCAGACTGAAGCTTTCTTT.

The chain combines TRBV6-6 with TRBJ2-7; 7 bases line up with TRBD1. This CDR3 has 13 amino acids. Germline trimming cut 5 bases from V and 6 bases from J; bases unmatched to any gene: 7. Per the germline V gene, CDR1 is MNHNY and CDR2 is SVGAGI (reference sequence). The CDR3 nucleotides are TGTGCCAGCAGTGAGGGGGCCCGTCTCGAGCAGTACTTC. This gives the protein CASSEGARLEQYF.

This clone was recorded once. CDR3 sequence reads: CASSPGGGQNTEAFF. The CDR3 DNA is TGTGCCAGCTCACCGGGAGGGGGACAGAACACTGAAGCTTTCTTT. The rearrangement joins TRBV18 to TRBJ1-1; D possibly corresponds to TRBD1 (6 bases). V lost 3 bases and J lost 1, with 12 bases in between. The germline V gene has CDR1 KGHSH and CDR2 LQKENI. This CDR3 is 15 amino acids long.

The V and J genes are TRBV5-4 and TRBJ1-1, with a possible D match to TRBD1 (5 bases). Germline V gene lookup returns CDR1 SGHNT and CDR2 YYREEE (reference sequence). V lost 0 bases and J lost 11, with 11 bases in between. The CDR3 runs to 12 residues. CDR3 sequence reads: CASSLEGPVAFF. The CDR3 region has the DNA TGTGCCAGCAGCTTGGAGGGGCCGGTGGCTTTCTTT.

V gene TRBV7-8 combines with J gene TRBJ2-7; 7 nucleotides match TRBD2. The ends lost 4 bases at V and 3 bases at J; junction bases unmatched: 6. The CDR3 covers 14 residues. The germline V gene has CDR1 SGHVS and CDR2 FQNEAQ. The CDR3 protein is CASSSGTMDYEQYF. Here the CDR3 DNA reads TGTGCCAGCAGCTCCGGGACTATGGACTACGAGCAGTACTTC.

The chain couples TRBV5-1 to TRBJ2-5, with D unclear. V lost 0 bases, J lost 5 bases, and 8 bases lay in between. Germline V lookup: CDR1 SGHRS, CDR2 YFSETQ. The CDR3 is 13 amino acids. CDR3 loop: CASSLETLETQYF. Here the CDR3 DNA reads TGCGCCAGCAGCTTGGAGACCTTGGAGACCCAGTACTTC.